Each of the 14 T cell receptor beta chains below was sequenced from the same sample in a study of blood T cell repertoires in COVID-19. Data came from immunoSEQ multiplex PCR; TCRdb stores just in-frame clones and leaves some out. The sample carries a few hundred thousand clones, about 88% recorded once. The sample consisted of peripheral blood. The receptor set was obtained from a woman in her fifties or sixties with acute or convalescent COVID-19.

The chain couples TRBV29-1 to TRBJ1-5; D gene unclear. The CDR3 length is 14 residues. V gave up 4 bases and J gave up 6 bases, with 16 bases separating them. Germline V gives CDR1 SQVTM, CDR2 ANQGSEA. The CDR3 is CSVVDPGIGQPQHF. CDR3 bases: TGCAGCGTTGTAGACCCGGGGATAGGTCAGCCCCAGCATTTT.

The chain recombines TRBV5-1 with TRBJ1-1; no firm D call. This CDR3 is 15 amino acids long. The V gene's germline CDR1 is SGHRS and CDR2 YFSETQ. Trimming took off 4 bases at V and 3 bases at J, with 16 bases between the two ends. The chain's CDR3 is CASSPYSPGDTEAFF. The CDR3, as DNA: TGCGCCAGCAGCCCTTACAGCCCCGGGGACACTGAAGCTTTCTTT.

The rearrangement joins TRBV7-6 to TRBJ2-3; D gene uncertain. This CDR3 is 15 amino acids long. Germline V lookup: CDR1 SGHVS, CDR2 FNYEAQ. The V end lost 2 bases, the J end lost 6 bases, and 15 bases lay between the germline ends. CDR3 amino acids: CASSLSAVQTDTQYF. Here the CDR3 DNA reads TGTGCCAGCAGCTTATCCGCGGTCCAGACGGATACGCAGTATTTT.

This sequence joins TRBV7-9 and TRBJ1-2; D call uncertain. Germline V CDR1 and CDR2: SEHNR, FQNEAQ (reference sequence). There are 10 residues in the CDR3. The V end lost 5 bases, the J end lost 7 bases, and 5 bases lay between the germline ends. The CDR3 loop reads CASSPSGYTF. CDR3 DNA: TGTGCCAGCAGCCCCAGTGGCTACACCTTC.

The V and J genes are TRBV5-1 and TRBJ2-1, with 9 bases that match TRBD2. Germline assignment: CDR1 SGHRS and CDR2 YFSETQ. The CDR3 covers 15 residues. The trim removed 3 bases at V and 6 bases at J, leaving 7 bases unmatched. CDR3 nucleotides: TGCGCCAGCAGCTGGACGAGCGGGGGGACCAATGAGCAGTTCTTC. Amino acid sequence: CASSWTSGGTNEQFF.

The rearrangement uses TRBV19 and TRBJ1-2; 7 bases match TRBD1. Trimming at V came to 10 bases and at J to 7 bases, leaving 9 bases not matched to a gene. The germline gives CDR1 LNHDA, CDR2 SQIVND (reference sequence). This CDR3 has 12 amino acids. Here the CDR3 DNA reads TGTGCCACTGCGCGACAGGGAGGTGGCTACACCTTC. This translates into CATARQGGGYTF.

The chain links TRBV4-1 to TRBJ1-4; 9 bases align to TRBD1. The germline V gene has CDR1 MGHRA and CDR2 YSYEKL. The ends lost 3 bases at V and 8 bases at J; junction bases unmatched: 10. This CDR3 has 16 amino acids. The CDR3 nucleotides are TGCGCCAGCAGCCATGTCCCGGGACAGGGAAGCGAAAAACTGTTTTTT. Its protein is CASSHVPGQGSEKLFF.

The genes are TRBV4-1 and TRBJ2-5; a possible D gene is TRBD1 (5 bases). Germline V gene lookup returns CDR1 MGHRA and CDR2 YSYEKL. V dropped 5 bases and J dropped 1 base, with 11 bases sitting between them. The CDR3 is made up of 14 amino acids. For the CDR3, the DNA is TGCGCCAGCAGCGTACAGGAGTTCCAAGAGACCCAGTACTTC. This codes for CASSVQEFQETQYF.

The chain links TRBV5-1 to TRBJ2-3; 9 bases agree with TRBD2. The CDR3 is 17 amino acids. V shed 2 bases, J shed 4 bases, and the junction held 11 bases outside the gene matches. Germline V CDR1 and CDR2: SGHRS, YFSETQ. The CDR3: CASSFPRSGGRADTQYF. In nucleotides, the CDR3 is TGCGCCAGCAGCTTCCCCCGTAGCGGGGGACGCGCAGATACGCAGTATTTT.

The chain links TRBV4-3 to TRBJ1-1; TRBD1 matches 8 bases. The CDR3 is made up of 18 amino acids. CDR1 is LGHNA and CDR2 is YSLEER in the germline V gene. V lost 0 bases and J lost 0; bases outside the gene matches: 9. CDR3 nucleotide sequence: TGCGCCAGCAGCCAAGATCCCAGGGGGCGTCTCGTGAACACTGAAGCTTTCTTT. Its protein is CASSQDPRGRLVNTEAFF.

As concerns this clone: This sample includes further DNA sequences coding for the same CDR3. The CDR3 loop reads CASSLRIRGQETQYF. CDR3 sequence (DNA): TGTGCCAGCAGCTTAAGAATCCGGGGGCAAGAGACCCAGTACTTC. The chain employs TRBV11-2 and TRBJ2-5; D may be TRBD2 (6 bases). Germline lookup yields CDR1 SGHAT and CDR2 FQNNGV. The germline V and J ends were trimmed by 2 bases and 2 bases, with 12 bases remaining between them. The CDR3 totals 15 residues. The variable domain in full, with the rest retrieved from reference TRBV11-2 and TRBJ2-5, is EAGVAQSPRYKIIEKRQSVAFWCNPISGHATLYWYQQILGQGPKLLIQFQNNGVVDDSQLPKDRFSAERLKGVDSTLKIQPAKLEDSAVYLCASSLRIRGQETQYFGPGTRLLVL.

The chain recombines TRBV2 with TRBJ1-3; D possibly corresponds to TRBD1 (5 bases). Trimming shortened V by 4 bases and J by 2 bases, and 6 bases separated the two germline ends. The CDR3 sequence is 13 residues long. Germline lookup yields CDR1 SNHLY and CDR2 FYNNEI. The CDR3 bases are TGTGCCAGCAGTGCAGGGACTGGAAACACCATATATTTT. Amino acid sequence: CASSAGTGNTIYF. Filled out from reference TRBV2 and TRBJ1-3, the complete variable domain reads EPEVTQTPSHQVTQMGQEVILRCVPISNHLYFYWYRQILGQKVEFLVSFYNNEISEKSEIFDDQFSVERPDGSNFTLKIRSTKLEDSAMYFCASSAGTGNTIYFGEGSWLTVV.

This chain links TRBV7-9 with TRBJ1-3, with D maybe TRBD1 (5 bases). V was cut by 2 bases and J by 11 bases, with 7 bases left in between. CDR3 length: 11 amino acids. Germline V CDR1 and CDR2: SEHNR, FQNEAQ (reference sequence). Here the CDR3 reads CASSLQGAIYF. The DNA for the CDR3 is TGTGCCAGCAGCTTACAGGGCGCCATATATTTT.

The chain has TRBV18 and TRBJ2-3, with D maybe TRBD2 (5 bases). Germline assignment: CDR1 KGHSH and CDR2 LQKENI. The CDR3 covers 13 residues. V was clipped by 6 bases and J by 6 bases, with 13 bases between them. CDR3 sequence: CASSPDRGDTQYF. The CDR3 DNA is TGTGCCAGCTCTCCCGACCGAGGGGATACGCAGTATTTT.